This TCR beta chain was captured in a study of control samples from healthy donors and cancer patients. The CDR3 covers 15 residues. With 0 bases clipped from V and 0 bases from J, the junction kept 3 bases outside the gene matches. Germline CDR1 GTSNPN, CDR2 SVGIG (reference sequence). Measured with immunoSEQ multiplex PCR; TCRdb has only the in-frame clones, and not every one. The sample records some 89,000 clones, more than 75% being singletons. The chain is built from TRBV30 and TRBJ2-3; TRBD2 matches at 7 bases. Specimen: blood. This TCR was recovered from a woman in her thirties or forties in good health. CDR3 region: CAWSVWGGSTDTQYF. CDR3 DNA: TGTGCCTGGAGTGTATGGGGAGGGAGCACAGATACGCAGTATTTT.